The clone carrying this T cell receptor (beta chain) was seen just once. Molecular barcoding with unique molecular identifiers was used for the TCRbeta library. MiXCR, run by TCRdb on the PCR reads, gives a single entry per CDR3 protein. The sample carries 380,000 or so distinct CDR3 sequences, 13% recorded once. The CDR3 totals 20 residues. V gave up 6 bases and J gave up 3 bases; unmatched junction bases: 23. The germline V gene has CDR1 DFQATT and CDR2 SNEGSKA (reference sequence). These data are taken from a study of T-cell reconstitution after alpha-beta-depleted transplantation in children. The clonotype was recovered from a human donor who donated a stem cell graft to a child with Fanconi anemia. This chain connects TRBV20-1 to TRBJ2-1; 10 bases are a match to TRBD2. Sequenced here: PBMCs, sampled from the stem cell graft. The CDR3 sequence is CSADLLAGRPNERYYNEQFF. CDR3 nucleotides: TGCAGTGCCGACCTACTAGCGGGAAGACCAAACGAACGCTACTACAATGAGCAGTTCTTC.